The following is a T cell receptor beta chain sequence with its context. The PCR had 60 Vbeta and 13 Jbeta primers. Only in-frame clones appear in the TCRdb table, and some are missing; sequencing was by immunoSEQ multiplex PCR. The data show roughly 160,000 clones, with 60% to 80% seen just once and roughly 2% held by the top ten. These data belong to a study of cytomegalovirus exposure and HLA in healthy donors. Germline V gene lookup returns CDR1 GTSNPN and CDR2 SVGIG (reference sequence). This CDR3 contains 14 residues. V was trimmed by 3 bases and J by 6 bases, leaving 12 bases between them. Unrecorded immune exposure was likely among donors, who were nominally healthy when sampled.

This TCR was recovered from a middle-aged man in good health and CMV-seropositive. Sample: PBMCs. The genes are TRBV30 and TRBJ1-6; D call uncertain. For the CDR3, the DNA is TGTGCCTGGAGAAAAGAGCCGGGTAATTCACCCCTCCACTTT. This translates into CAWRKEPGNSPLHF.